This entry lists 32 T cell receptor beta chains sequenced from one sample in a study of cytotoxic CD8 clonotypes in ibrutinib-treated CLL (dated by TCRdb to about 2021). Read against the paper, the sample's time point label means: progressive disease on ibrutinib. The protocol used for the library was the immunoSEQ multiplex PCR assay. TCRdb limited this immuneACCESS table to in-frame rearrangements with V and J called. A share of clones is missing; checked studies link under half to unresolved V genes, and the rest is unexplained. The sample yields over 250,000 clones; 65% to 85% were counted once. The ten largest clones take up about 5.8% of the sample. This material consisted of PBMCs, taken at disease progression, from a patient treated with ibrutinib. Receptor source: a human donor with chronic lymphocytic leukemia.

The V call is TRBV9, the J call TRBJ2-7; TRBD1 might be the D (5 bases). This CDR3 spans 13 amino acids. V was clipped by 0 bases and J by 8 bases, with 12 bases between them. Germline V gene sequence: CDR1 SGDLS, CDR2 YYNGEE. The CDR3, as DNA: TGTGCCAGCAGCGTAGTTGGGCAGGGTAAGCAGTACTTC. Translating it yields CASSVVGQGKQYF.

The genes are TRBV9 and TRBJ2-2; D remains unclear. V dropped 1 base and J dropped 7 bases, with 5 bases sitting between them. CDR3 length: 12 amino acids. Germline loops: CDR1 SGDLS, CDR2 YYNGEE. CDR3 nucleotide sequence: TGTGCCAGCAGCGTACGTGACGGGGAGCTGTTTTTT. It translates to CASSVRDGELFF.

The chain combines TRBV6-6 with TRBJ2-7; 10 bases are a match to TRBD1. Trimming at V came to 6 bases and at J to 2 bases, leaving 7 bases not matched to a gene. This CDR3 is built from 15 residues. From germline, CDR1 is MNHNY and CDR2 SVGAGI (reference sequence). The DNA of the CDR3 is TGTGCCAGCAGACTAGGACAGGGGGTAACCTACGAGCAGTACTTC. Protein product: CASRLGQGVTYEQYF.

A few counts support this clone. The chain carries TRBV10-3 and TRBJ2-7, with D perhaps assigned TRBD1 or TRBD2 (5 bases each). The V end was cut by 7 bases, the J end by 9 bases, with 19 bases between. The germline CDR1 and CDR2 sequences are ENHRY and SYGVKD. CDR3 length: 13 residues. Here the CDR3 reads CAIKGTAAYGQYF. The CDR3 bases are TGTGCCATCAAGGGGACCGCCGCCTATGGGCAGTACTTC.

The chain couples TRBV7-2 to TRBJ1-3; D perhaps matches TRBD1 (5 bases). The CDR3 covers 15 residues. V lost 5 bases and J 4 bases, leaving 15 bases between the germline ends. In germline, CDR1 is SGHTA, CDR2 FQGNSA. CDR3 coding DNA: TGTGCCAGCAGCGACAGTTTGGGGTTGGGAAACACCATATATTTT. Amino acids: CASSDSLGLGNTIYF.

This chain connects TRBV5-1 to TRBJ2-3; weak D call: TRBD1 (5 bases). This CDR3 comprises 15 residues. Germline CDR1 is SGHRS and CDR2 is YFSETQ. V lost 2 bases and J 2 bases, leaving 12 bases between the germline ends. DNA of the CDR3: TGCGCCAGCAGCTTCACCAGGGCCTTCACAGATACGCAGTATTTT. Amino acid sequence: CASSFTRAFTDTQYF.

The gene calls are TRBV5-1 and TRBJ2-3; TRBD2 aligns across 7 bases. The V segment lost 5 bases and the J segment 3 bases; nucleotides outside the gene matches: 6. Germline V gene sequence: CDR1 SGHRS, CDR2 YFSETQ. The CDR3 has 14 residues. CDR3 amino acids: CASSDSGGTDTQYF. The CDR3 nucleotides read TGCGCCAGCAGTGATTCGGGGGGAACAGATACGCAGTATTTT.

A few counts support this clone. DNA for the CDR3: TGTGCTAGTGGTTTGGTACGATTGTGGCAGAACTATGGCTACACCTTC. This encodes CASGLVRLWQNYGYTF. The chain combines TRBV12-5 with TRBJ1-2; unclear D gene. The germline V gene has CDR1 LGHNT and CDR2 FRNRAP. The CDR3 sequence is 16 residues long. The V end lost 0 bases, the J end lost 2 bases, and 13 bases lay between the germline ends.

The V and J genes are TRBV6-1 and TRBJ2-7; the match to TRBD1 covers 8 bases. V trimming: 2 bases; J trimming: 4 bases; junction bases outside the gene matches: 7. Looked up from germline, CDR1 is MNHNS and CDR2 is SASEGT. This CDR3 is built from 15 residues. The CDR3 bases are TGTGCCAGCAGTGAACAGGGGGCGCCAATATACGAGCAGTACTTC. Its protein product is CASSEQGAPIYEQYF.

The J gene is TRBJ2-5, the V gene TRBV6-5; TRBD2 might be the D (6 bases). CDR1 and CDR2 (germline): MNHEY, SVGAGI. The V gene lost 2 bases and the J gene lost 6 bases, with 10 bases spanning the gap. The CDR3 loop spans 13 amino acids. The CDR3 sequence: CASSYLGGQTQYF. CDR3 DNA sequence: TGTGCCAGCAGTTACCTCGGGGGACAGACCCAGTACTTC.

The V call is TRBV5-1, the J call TRBJ1-4; perhaps TRBD1 as D (6 bases). Germline CDR1 is SGHRS and CDR2 is YFSETQ. CDR3 length equals 15 residues. V shed 4 bases and J shed 7 bases, with 17 bases lying between them. The CDR3 sequence: CASSEQGGESEKLFF. The CDR3 nucleotides read TGCGCCAGCAGCGAACAGGGAGGAGAGAGTGAAAAACTGTTTTTT.

The J gene is TRBJ2-2, the V gene TRBV6-5; D gene ambiguous. Germline V gives CDR1 MNHEY, CDR2 SVGAGI. The CDR3 has 11 amino acids. With 5 bases removed from V and 6 bases from J, the gap between germline ends came to 4 bases. In DNA form, the CDR3 reads TGTGCCAGCAGTACTCCCGGGGAGCTGTTTTTT. This gives the protein CASSTPGELFF.

J is TRBJ1-2 and V is TRBV29-1; the D gene is possibly TRBD1 (6 bases). V was trimmed by 6 bases and J by 4 bases, leaving 9 bases between them. The CDR3 sequence is 11 residues long. Germline V gene data show CDR1 as SQVTM and CDR2 as ANQGSEA. The CDR3 sequence: CSVLDSYGYTF. CDR3 coding DNA: TGCAGCGTCCTGGACAGCTATGGCTACACCTTC.

This chain links TRBV29-1 with TRBJ2-2, with a weak D call TRBD2 (5 bases). This CDR3 has 12 amino acids. CDR1 and CDR2 from the germline V gene are SQVTM and ANQGSEA. Between the trimmed V and J ends, which lost 4 bases and 5 bases, there was a span of 8 bases. The CDR3 loop is CSVVEGTGELFF. The CDR3 DNA reads TGCAGCGTTGTAGAGGGAACCGGGGAGCTGTTTTTT.

In the case of this clone: At one end the junction does not follow the germline gene, possibly because of a read error. The chain combines TRBV7-6 with TRBJ2-7; a possible D gene is TRBD1 (6 bases). The germline gives CDR1 SGHVS, CDR2 FNYEAQ. This CDR3 has 15 amino acids. The CDR3 bases are TGTGCCAGCAGCCCCGGTTCAGGGGAATTCTACGAGCAGTATTTC. Its translation is CASSPGSGEFYEQYF.

Only a few counts were recorded for this clone. The rearrangement uses TRBV4-1 and TRBJ1-5; possibly TRBD1 for D (6 bases). Germline V gene sequence: CDR1 MGHRA, CDR2 YSYEKL. CDR3 length: 16 amino acids. V lost 0 bases to trimming and J lost 5 bases, with 14 bases between them. CDR3 loop: CASSQDQSQGYQPQHF. CDR3 nucleotides: TGCGCCAGCAGCCAAGATCAAAGCCAGGGGTATCAGCCCCAGCATTTT.

J is TRBJ1-1 and V is TRBV5-1, with 9 bases matching TRBD1. J gave up 5 bases and V 4 bases, and 12 bases lay outside the gene matches. CDR3 size: 16 residues. The germline CDR1 and CDR2 sequences are SGHRS and YFSETQ. The CDR3 coding sequence is TGCGCCAGCAGCCACCGGGACAGGGTTAAATTGACTGAAGCTTTCTTT. Translation gives CASSHRDRVKLTEAFF.

V usage is TRBV4-3 and J usage is TRBJ1-2; 9 bases fit TRBD1. The CDR3 is 15 amino acids. V trimming: 2 bases; J trimming: 4 bases; junction bases outside the gene matches: 5. Germline V gene data show CDR1 as LGHNA and CDR2 as YSLEER. DNA of the CDR3: TGCGCCAGCAGCCAAAGGGACAGGGAGGCCTATGGCTACACCTTC. It codes for CASSQRDREAYGYTF.

The sample holds a few counts of this clone. V usage is TRBV2 and J usage is TRBJ1-2; weak D call: TRBD1 (5 bases). Germline CDR1 SNHLY, CDR2 FYNNEI. CDR3 length equals 13 residues. V shed 6 bases and J shed 2 bases, with 10 bases lying between them. Here the CDR3 reads CASRFRDNYGYTF. The CDR3 DNA reads as TGTGCCAGCAGATTCCGGGACAACTATGGCTACACCTTC.

The rearrangement uses TRBV4-1 and TRBJ2-7, with TRBD1 matching over 11 bases. The germline V gene encodes CDR1 MGHRA and CDR2 YSYEKL. J gave up 7 bases and V 4 bases, and 6 bases lay outside the gene matches. The CDR3 runs to 14 residues. CDR3 residues: CASSLGQGAGEQYF. The CDR3 coding sequence is TGCGCCAGCAGCCTAGGACAGGGGGCTGGGGAGCAGTACTTC.

On this clone: The sample has other DNA sequences that encode this CDR3 too. V usage is TRBV6-5 and J usage is TRBJ1-1, with a possible D match to TRBD1 (5 bases). This CDR3 spans 14 amino acids. With 2 bases removed from V and 2 bases from J, the gap between germline ends came to 9 bases. The germline gives CDR1 MNHEY, CDR2 SVGAGI. The CDR3 DNA reads as TGTGCCAGCAGTTACCTGGGGGGTAACACTGAAGCTTTCTTT. Translated: CASSYLGGNTEAFF.

The V call is TRBV27, the J call TRBJ1-1; 9 bases agree with TRBD1. This CDR3 spans 17 amino acids. CDR1 and CDR2 (germline): MNHEY, SMNVEV (reference sequence). V was pared by 6 bases and J by 2 bases, with 13 bases of the junction left unmatched. For the CDR3, the DNA is TGTGCCAGCAGATGCTTAACCGGGACAGGGAGAAACACTGAAGCTTTCTTT. Its translation is CASRCLTGTGRNTEAFF.

V gene TRBV27 combines with J gene TRBJ2-4, with D tentatively TRBD1 or TRBD2 (7 bases each). V shed 8 bases and J shed 8 bases, with 22 bases lying between them. Germline values: CDR1 MNHEY, CDR2 SMNVEV (reference sequence). The CDR3 runs to 15 residues. The CDR3 region is CASGRQGGTGDIQYF. Written as DNA, the CDR3 is TGTGCCAGCGGCCGACAGGGAGGGACTGGGGACATTCAGTACTTC.

The rearrangement uses TRBV4-1 and TRBJ2-7; D may be TRBD1 or TRBD2 (5 bases each). Germline V gene sequence: CDR1 MGHRA, CDR2 YSYEKL. The CDR3 is 14 amino acids. Between the trimmed V and J ends, which lost 1 base and 1 base, there was a span of 8 bases. The DNA for the CDR3 is TGCGCCAGCAGCCAAGGGGGGAGATCCTACGAGCAGTACTTC. Its translation: CASSQGGRSYEQYF.

V is TRBV5-1 and J is TRBJ1-1; unclear D gene. Germline assignment: CDR1 SGHRS and CDR2 YFSETQ. CDR3 length: 12 amino acids. Trimming took 5 bases from V and 8 from J, leaving 13 bases between them. Here the CDR3 reads CASRSSATEAFF. CDR3 sequence (DNA): TGCGCCAGCAGAAGTTCAGCAACCGAAGCTTTCTTT.

This chain uses TRBV6-7 with TRBJ2-5; 9 bases are a match to TRBD1. TRBV6-7 falls under the ORF class, with uncertain function. The CDR3 covers 18 residues. The junction had 20 bases not matched to a gene; V was cut back by 8 bases and J by 4 bases. CDR3 bases: TGTGCCAGCCCCTACATTTGGAAAAGACAGGGGGAAAGAGAGACCCAGTACTTC. It is translated as CASPYIWKRQGERETQYF.

This clone showed up just once. The chain employs TRBV7-6 and TRBJ1-2; perhaps TRBD1 as D (6 bases). The germline CDR1 and CDR2 sequences are SGHVS and FNYEAQ. The CDR3 runs 15 residues. Trimming took off 4 bases at V and 8 bases at J, with 20 bases between the two ends. CDR3 sequence reads: CASSSNHWGAQGYTF. The DNA for the CDR3 is TGTGCCAGCAGCTCCAACCATTGGGGGGCTCAAGGCTACACCTTC.

The rearrangement joins TRBV25-1 to TRBJ2-7; TRBD1 might be the D (7 bases). Between the trimmed V and J ends, which lost 4 bases and 3 bases, there was a span of 16 bases. This CDR3 has 15 amino acids. CDR1 MGHDK and CDR2 SYGVNS come from the germline V gene. CDR3 nucleotide sequence: TGTGCCAGCAGTGGGTCGGAGGGGGCCAGCTACGAGCAGTACTTC. This codes for CASSGSEGASYEQYF.

This clone came up once. This chain links TRBV4-1 with TRBJ2-5; D not resolved. CDR3 length: 14 residues. CDR1 and CDR2 from the germline V gene are MGHRA and YSYEKL. Trimming shortened V by 4 bases and J by 1 base, and 10 bases separated the two germline ends. The CDR3 protein is CASSLKGTQETQYF. In nucleotides, the CDR3 is TGCGCCAGCAGCCTCAAAGGAACCCAAGAGACCCAGTACTTC.

V is TRBV9 and J is TRBJ2-6, with D hard to call. CDR3 length equals 15 residues. Germline lookup yields CDR1 SGDLS and CDR2 YYNGEE. The ends were cut back, 0 bases at V and 1 base at J, with 5 bases in the middle. CDR3 sequence reads: CASSVGWSGANVLTF. In DNA form, the CDR3 reads TGTGCCAGCAGCGTAGGTTGGTCTGGGGCCAACGTCCTGACTTTC.

This clone has only one observation. The rearrangement uses TRBV4-3 and TRBJ2-7; D assignment may be TRBD1 or TRBD2 (5 bases each). The CDR3 totals 15 residues. V lost 4 bases to trimming and J lost 2 bases, with 15 bases between them. Germline values: CDR1 LGHNA, CDR2 YSLEER. The CDR3 DNA reads as TGCGCCAGCAGCCGGGGCCGGGACCCGCCCTACGAGCAGTACTTC. It translates to CASSRGRDPPYEQYF.

The V gene is TRBV2, the J gene TRBJ2-3; TRBD2 agrees at 14 bases. V trimming: 6 bases; J trimming: 6 bases; junction bases outside the gene matches: 5. CDR1 and CDR2 from the germline V gene are SNHLY and FYNNEI. This CDR3 spans 15 amino acids. CDR3 sequence (DNA): TGTGCCAGCAGGTTGACTAGCGGGAGGGGTGATACGCAGTATTTT. The encoded protein is CASRLTSGRGDTQYF.